Detailed here is one T cell receptor (beta chain). The table came from immunoSEQ multiplex PCR; TCRdb's copy has only in-frame clones and leaves some out. The table shows approximately 30,000 clones, with around 74% occurring only once. Single viable CD3+CD4+CD8-CD45RO+ cells were sorted as the memory CD4+ T cells. Serum IgG to CMV pp150, pp28, p38 and p52 defined serostatus. The data belong to a study of memory CD4+ T cells and cytomegalovirus serostatus. Trimming stripped 9 bases from V and 4 bases from J, with 17 bases between. The CDR3 has 14 amino acids. CDR1 is SEHNR, CDR2 FQNEAQ, per germline (reference sequence).

V gene TRBV7-9 combines with J gene TRBJ2-3, with D perhaps being TRBD1 or TRBD2 (8 bases each). What was sequenced was memory CD4+ T cells from blood. This clonotype originated in an adult in good health and CMV-seronegative. Some clones in this sample may be carry-over from other donors' samples. The CDR3: CARAAGGQADTQYF. CDR3 in DNA: TGTGCCAGGGCGGCGGGGGGACAGGCAGATACGCAGTATTTT.